This T cell receptor beta chain originates from a study of T cell responses to AZD1222 COVID-19 vaccine. TCRdb keeps only in-frame clones here, not all; method: immunoSEQ multiplex PCR. The sample consists of roughly 98,000 clones, more than 70% of them appearing once. J was trimmed by 4 bases and V by 2 bases; bases with no gene match: 5. Germline V gives CDR1 MNHEY, CDR2 SVGAGI. The CDR3 covers 15 residues. The specimen was peripheral blood, collected 28 days after the second AZD1222 dose. V gene TRBV6-5 combines with J gene TRBJ2-7, with 10 bases fitting TRBD1. This receptor was taken from an adult who received the AZD1222 COVID-19 vaccine. In nucleotides, the CDR3 is TGTGCCAGCAGTTACCGGGGACAGGGGATTTACGAGCAGTACTTC. Protein: CASSYRGQGIYEQYF.